The sequence of this T cell receptor (beta chain) was determined in a study of shared clonotypes between healthy human individuals. The CDR3 has 13 residues. V was cut by 4 bases and J by 5 bases, with 13 bases left in between. Per germline, CDR1 SGDLS and CDR2 YYNGEE. Method: immunoSEQ multiplex PCR; TCRdb's copy keeps in-frame clones and lacks some. Counted here are some 1 million clones, roughly 80% occurring once; the ten biggest clones make up approximately 1.5%. Sequencing used memory CD4+ T cells sorted from blood. This sample's subset: CD45RA-negative fraction. The TCR sequence derives from a man aged 18 to 30 in good health. V is TRBV9 and J is TRBJ2-7; tentatively, D is TRBD2 (5 bases). This CDR3 is CASSPSGWDEQYF. The CDR3 nucleotides read TGTGCCAGCAGCCCCTCGGGATGGGACGAGCAGTACTTC.